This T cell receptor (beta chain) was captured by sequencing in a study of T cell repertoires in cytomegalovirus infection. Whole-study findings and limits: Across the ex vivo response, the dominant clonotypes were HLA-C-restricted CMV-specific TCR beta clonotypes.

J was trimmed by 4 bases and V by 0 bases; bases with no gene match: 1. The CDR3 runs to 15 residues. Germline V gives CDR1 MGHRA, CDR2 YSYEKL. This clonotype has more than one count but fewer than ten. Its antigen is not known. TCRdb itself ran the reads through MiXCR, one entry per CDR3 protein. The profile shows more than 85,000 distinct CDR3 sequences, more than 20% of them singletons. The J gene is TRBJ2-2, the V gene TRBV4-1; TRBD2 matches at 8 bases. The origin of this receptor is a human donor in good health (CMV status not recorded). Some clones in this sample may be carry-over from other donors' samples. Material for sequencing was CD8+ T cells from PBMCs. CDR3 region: CASSQDSGATGELFF. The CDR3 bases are TGCGCCAGCAGCCAAGATAGCGGGGCCACCGGGGAGCTGTTTTTT.